The present entry profiles one T cell receptor (beta chain) with its context. The germline CDR1 and CDR2 sequences are SNHLY and FYNNEI. The V end was cut by 6 bases, the J end by 4 bases, with 12 bases between. This CDR3 has 13 amino acids. The record originates from a study of blood T cell repertoires in COVID-19. Using immunoSEQ multiplex PCR, the repertoire was profiled, and TCRdb retains in-frame clones only, with some absent. The repertoire holds about 130,000 clones, with about 72% as singletons. The sequence was obtained from a woman aged 70-85 years with acute or convalescent COVID-19. The sequencing sample was made of peripheral blood. The chain carries TRBV2 and TRBJ2-5; D is possibly TRBD2 (6 bases). CDR3 sequence reads: CASREAGTETQYF. CDR3 in DNA: TGTGCCAGCAGGGAGGCGGGGACAGAGACCCAGTACTTC.